What follows describes a single T cell receptor beta chain. Some clones are missing from TCRdb's copy, which holds only in-frame ones; the method was immunoSEQ multiplex PCR. The sample records some 350,000 clones, around 90% being singletons. CDR1 and CDR2 from the germline V gene are PRHDT and FYEKMQ (reference sequence). The CDR3 is made up of 16 amino acids. V trimming: 4 bases; J trimming: 8 bases; junction bases outside the gene matches: 9. The entry originates in a study of blood T cell repertoires in COVID-19. V is TRBV13 and J is TRBJ1-6, with 9 bases lining up with TRBD1. Sequencing input: PBMCs or T cells enriched from blood (not recorded which). The sequence derives from a man aged 25-45 years who had recovered from COVID-19. The CDR3 spells CASSSAGTGFDSPLHF. In DNA, the CDR3 is TGTGCCAGCAGCTCCGCCGGGACAGGGTTTGATTCACCCCTCCACTTT.